Listed here are 13 T cell receptor beta chains from one sample, sequenced in a study of T cell responses to AZD1222 COVID-19 vaccine. Sequenced by immunoSEQ multiplex PCR; TCRdb stores in-frame clones only, minus some. The repertoire has some 96,000 clones, around 87% of them found once; the top ten carry around 3%. This material consisted of peripheral blood, taken on day 0 of AZD1222 vaccination. Receptors were obtained from an adult in good health.

In this sample, this clone turned up a few times. The V gene is TRBV27, the J gene TRBJ2-7; D is ambiguous. CDR1 and CDR2 (germline): MNHEY, SMNVEV (reference sequence). This CDR3 is built from 13 residues. V lost 2 bases and J lost 1, with 6 bases in between. The CDR3 DNA reads TGTGCCAGCAGTTTACTCCGATCCTACGAGCAGTACTTC. Translated, it gives CASSLLRSYEQYF.

V usage is TRBV12-3 or TRBV12-4 and J usage is TRBJ2-1; D uncertain. There are 13 residues in the CDR3. Trimming cost V 2 bases and J 6 bases, with 8 bases left between them. CDR3 sequence: CASSLNQFNEQFF. In DNA, the CDR3 is TGTGCCAGCAGTTTAAACCAATTCAATGAGCAGTTCTTC.

The rearrangement links TRBV11-2 to TRBJ1-2; D gene uncertain. Looked up from germline, CDR1 is SGHAT and CDR2 is FQNNGV. This CDR3 spans 14 amino acids. V gave up 5 bases and J gave up 4 bases, with 14 bases separating them. The CDR3 DNA sequence: TGTGCCAGCAGCGCCGTGCGAGGATCCTATGGCTACACCTTC. Protein sequence: CASSAVRGSYGYTF.

This sequence joins TRBV28 and TRBJ1-2; 10 bases match TRBD1. J gave up 7 bases and V 6 bases, and 5 bases lay outside the gene matches. The CDR3 totals 13 residues. Germline loops: CDR1 MDHEN, CDR2 SYDVKM. The CDR3 DNA is TGTGCCAGCAGGACAGGGGGCGTATTTGGCTACACCTTC. It codes for CASRTGGVFGYTF.

This clone was counted only a few times. The chain uses TRBV20-1 and TRBJ2-7; D is undetermined. V gave up 5 bases and J gave up 4 bases, with 6 bases separating them. CDR3 length: 10 residues. Germline CDR1 and CDR2: DFQATT and SNEGSKA (reference sequence). Written as DNA, the CDR3 is TGCAGTGCTGGAAGGTACGAGCAGTACTTC. The encoded protein is CSAGRYEQYF.

The CDR3 DNA is TGTGCCAGCAGCCAAGCCAATGTAGCGGGAGATTCAGATACGCAGTATTTT. It is translated as CASSQANVAGDSDTQYF. This chain links TRBV4-2 with TRBJ2-3, with 9 bases identical to TRBD2. V lost 1 base and J lost 4; bases outside the gene matches: 9. This CDR3 has 17 amino acids. Germline lookup yields CDR1 LGHNA and CDR2 YNFKEQ.

The genes are TRBV4-1 and TRBJ1-2; no clear D. Per the germline V gene, CDR1 is MGHRA and CDR2 is YSYEKL. The CDR3 extends over 15 amino acids. V shed 0 bases and J shed 5 bases, with 13 bases lying between them. The CDR3 nucleotides read TGCGCCAGCAGCCAAGAATATTTGCGGGAGTATGGCTACACCTTC. Translating gives CASSQEYLREYGYTF.

Remarks on this clone: A read error may account for a junction end that differs from germline. The identical CDR3 is also encoded by other nucleotide sequences in the sample. The V call is TRBV11-2, the J call TRBJ1-2; 9 bases match TRBD1. There are 16 residues in the CDR3. Germline CDR1 reads SGHAT; CDR2 reads FQNNGV. Written as DNA, the CDR3 is TGTGCCAGCAGCAGAGGGACAGGGTATGCGAACTATGGTTACACCTTC. Translating it yields CASSRGTGYANYGYTF.

The chain uses TRBV9 and TRBJ1-6; D ambiguous. V dropped 4 bases and J dropped 6 bases, with 5 bases sitting between them. The CDR3 length is 12 residues. CDR1 is SGDLS and CDR2 is YYNGEE in the germline V gene. This CDR3 is CASSRTNSPLHF. The DNA for the CDR3 is TGTGCCAGCAGCCGGACTAATTCACCCCTCCACTTT.

This chain uses TRBV7-2 with TRBJ2-5; 7 nucleotides match TRBD2. Trimming at V came to 0 bases and at J to 5 bases, leaving 3 bases not matched to a gene. The CDR3 covers 14 residues. Germline CDR1 SGHTA, CDR2 FQGNSA. CDR3 residues: CASSLAGGPETQYF. CDR3 nucleotide sequence: TGTGCCAGCAGCTTAGCGGGAGGGCCCGAGACCCAGTACTTC.

The gene calls are TRBV20-1 and TRBJ1-5; 7 bases fit TRBD1. The V segment lost 7 bases and the J segment 9 bases; nucleotides outside the gene matches: 15. CDR1 is DFQATT, CDR2 SNEGSKA, per germline (reference sequence). The CDR3 has 14 residues. This CDR3 is CSGSAGTDVRPQHF. The CDR3 region has the DNA TGCAGTGGTAGTGCAGGGACAGACGTAAGGCCCCAGCATTTT.

Written as DNA, the CDR3 is TGTGCCATCAGTGAGCGGGGACTGAGCTATCAGCCCCAGCATTTT. Protein sequence: CAISERGLSYQPQHF. The rearrangement links TRBV10-3 to TRBJ1-5; D is possibly TRBD1 (5 bases). The V gene's germline CDR1 is ENHRY and CDR2 SYGVKD. The CDR3 spans 15 residues. Trimming cost V 2 bases and J 5 bases, with 13 bases left between them.

The genes are TRBV30 and TRBJ1-5, with D unclear. V lost 2 bases to trimming and J lost 0 bases, with 11 bases between them. There are 15 residues in the CDR3. Germline V gene data show CDR1 as GTSNPN and CDR2 as SVGIG (reference sequence). The CDR3 region has the DNA TGTGCCTGGAGTCCCACAACAGATAGCAATCAGCCCCAGCATTTT. Translating gives CAWSPTTDSNQPQHF. The whole variable domain, remainder taken from reference TRBV30 and TRBJ1-5, is SQTIHQWPATLVQPVGSPLSLECTVEGTSNPNLYWYRQAAGRGLQLLFYSVGIGQISSEVPQNLSASRPQDRQFILSSKKLLLSDSGFYLCAWSPTTDSNQPQHFGDGTRLSIL.